The clone carrying this T cell receptor (beta chain) was seen a single time. The V end lost 4 bases, the J end lost 0 bases, and 10 bases lay between the germline ends. Germline loops: CDR1 ENHRY, CDR2 SYGVKD. This CDR3 is 15 amino acids long. The data were taken from a study of cytomegalovirus exposure and HLA in healthy donors. In the PCR, 60 Vbeta and 13 Jbeta primers were used. TCRdb keeps only in-frame clones here, not all; method: immunoSEQ multiplex PCR. Of around 99,000 clones listed, over 60% were seen once; the top ten hold roughly 4.2%. The origin of this receptor is a male donor in good health and CMV-seronegative. The chain carries TRBV10-3 and TRBJ2-1; no firm D call. Source material: PBMCs. CDR3 coding DNA: TGTGCCATCAGTGGGGCTTCCAGCTCCTACAATGAGCAGTTCTTC. This gives the protein CAISGASSSYNEQFF.